This TCR beta chain is drawn from a study of T cell responses to AZD1222 COVID-19 vaccine (dated by TCRdb to 2020 to 2022). Study-wide context: TCR sequencing covered over 230 trial participants: around 210 given two doses of AZD1222 and 26 given two doses of MenACWY control vaccine. Trial participants were enrolled by age into subgroups of 18-55, 56-69 and 70-plus years, and roughly 150, 30 and 60 TCR-sequenced participants, respectively, were included in these subgroups. The research as a whole found: Nearly half of unique spike-specific TCRs reportedly recognized epitopes outside regions mutated in the B.1.351 and B.1.1.7 variants. No day 14 peak-response samples were available, so repertoires were characterized only after the peak T cell response. Conclusions about previously exposed vaccinees are limited because only five to seven AZD1222 recipients were SARS-CoV-2 seropositive at baseline. In the small 56-69-year group, the increase in depth fell short of significance, most likely because of low power. After two AZD1222 doses, spike-specific TCR breadth and depth were significantly higher than at day 0 and than in MenACWY recipients. Participants were mostly white British and included more females than males, and it was suggested by the authors that clonal diversity may have been underestimated. The vaccine-associated CD4 TCRs covered the entire spike protein, and the dominant responses fell in regions 160-218 and 743-854.

The CDR3 regions of human TCRbeta chains were analyzed by immunosequencing. As for how the authors treated the data: Repertoire TCRs were matched against a reference library of SARS-CoV-2-specific TCRs generated with the MIRA antigen-specificity platform. Breadth meant the fraction of unique TCRs that were SARS-CoV-2-associated, whereas depth meant the fraction of total T cells that were SARS-CoV-2-associated. Using the MIRA data, each spike-specific TCR was mapped to the spike region that the TCR reacts to and placed in a CD4 or CD8 class. Log10-transformed breadth and depth values were compared by one-way ANOVA with Sidak's multiple comparisons tests. TCRdb provides this immuneACCESS table in a form limited to in-frame rearrangements. Some clones are lacking; in checked studies, under half of them reflect an unresolved V gene, and why the rest are absent is not known. For V, J and clone size, that table is used; D and trimming come from the DNA. The sample table shows just under 150,000 clones, and approximately 85% are seen once. Together, the top ten hold under 7% of the sample.

Based on the germline V gene (reference sequence), the CDR1 and CDR2 sequences are GTSNPN and SVGIG. The CDR3, from cysteine to phenylalanine, totals 15 residues. Left in the record is the CDR3 DNA by itself, 45 bases read in frame from the first base. The V end gives up 2 bases and the J end 3 bases, leaving 8 bases in the junction not matched to a gene. The sample's time point label, in plain terms: about 28 days (+/-7) after the second vaccine dose. What the treatment or condition label conveys for this sample: meningococcal conjugate vaccine given as trial control. The vaccinee samples were drawn from two UK trials, COV001 and COV002, one of which was a single-blind randomized controlled phase 2/3 trial testing AZD1222 (ChAdOx1 nCoV-19) in healthy adults. For TCRbeta chain sequencing, PBMC samples from trial participants were taken at day 0 and at day 28 after the second dose. As to this clone: Its target antigen remains unknown. There are no base qualities to consult, and no much larger clone falls within one base.

The sequence was collected from an adult who received the MenACWY meningococcal vaccine as a control. The V and J segments used are TRBV30 and TRBJ2-3, with TRBD2 matching 7 junction bases. The sequenced sample was peripheral blood, obtained 28 days after the second dose of the MenACWY control vaccine. The CDR3 protein sequence reads: CAWSKGGSRTDTQYF. The bases are TGTGCCTGGAGTAAGGGCGGGAGTAGGACAGATACGCAGTATTTT.